Reported below is one T cell receptor beta chain. Its antigen is not known. CDR1 and CDR2 (germline): MGHRA, YSYEKL. V was trimmed by 3 bases and J by 4 bases, leaving 15 bases between them. The CDR3 loop spans 16 amino acids. Only Caucasian adults living in Nashville, Tennessee made up the donor group. Assay used: immunoSEQ multiplex PCR; TCRdb lists only in-frame clones, some missing. The sample shows 550,000 to 700,000 clones, about three quarters of them seen only once. The entry originates in a study of shared clonotypes between healthy human individuals. Study outcomes and limitations: For sorted subsets, rarefaction showed incomplete sequencing despite large depth.

This sequence originates from a woman in her 30s in good health. The sequenced sample was memory CD4+ T cells sorted from blood. The subset is: CD45RA-negative fraction. The rearrangement joins TRBV4-1 to TRBJ2-2; D call uncertain. In DNA form, the CDR3 reads TGCGCCAGCAGCCAGAATCAGGTCGCCGCCACCGGGGAGCTGTTTTTT. It yields the protein CASSQNQVAATGELFF.